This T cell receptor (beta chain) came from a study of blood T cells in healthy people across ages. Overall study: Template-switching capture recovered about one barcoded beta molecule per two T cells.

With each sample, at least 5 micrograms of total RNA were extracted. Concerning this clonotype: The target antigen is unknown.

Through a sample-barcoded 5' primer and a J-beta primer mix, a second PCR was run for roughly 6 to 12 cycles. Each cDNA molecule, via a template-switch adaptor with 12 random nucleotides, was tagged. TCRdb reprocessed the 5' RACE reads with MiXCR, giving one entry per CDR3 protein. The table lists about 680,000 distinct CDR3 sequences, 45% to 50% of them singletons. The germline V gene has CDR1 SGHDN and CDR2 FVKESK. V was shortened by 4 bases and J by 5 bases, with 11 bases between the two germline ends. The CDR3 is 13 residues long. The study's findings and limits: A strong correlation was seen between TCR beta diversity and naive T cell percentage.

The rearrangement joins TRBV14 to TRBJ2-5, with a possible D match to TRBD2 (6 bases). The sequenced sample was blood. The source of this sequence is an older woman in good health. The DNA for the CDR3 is TGTGCCAGCAGCCCTGGACGGGGGGAGACCCAGTACTTC. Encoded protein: CASSPGRGETQYF.